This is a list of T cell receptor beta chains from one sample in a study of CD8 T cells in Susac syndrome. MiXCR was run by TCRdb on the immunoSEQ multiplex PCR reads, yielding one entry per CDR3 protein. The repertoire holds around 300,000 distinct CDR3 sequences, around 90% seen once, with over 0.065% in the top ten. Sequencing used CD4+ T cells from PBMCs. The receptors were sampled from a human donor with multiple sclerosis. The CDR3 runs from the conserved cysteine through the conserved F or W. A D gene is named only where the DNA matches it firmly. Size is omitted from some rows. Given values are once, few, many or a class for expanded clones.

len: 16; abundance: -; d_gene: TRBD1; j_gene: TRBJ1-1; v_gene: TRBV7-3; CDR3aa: CASSVTGGRMNTEAFF; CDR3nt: TGTGCCAGCAGCGTCACAGGGGGCCGGATGAACACTGAAGCTTTCTTT
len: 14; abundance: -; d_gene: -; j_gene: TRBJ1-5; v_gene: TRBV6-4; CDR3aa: CASSEFPTNQPQHF; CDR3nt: TGTGCCAGCAGTGAGTTTCCTACCAATCAGCCCCAGCATTTT
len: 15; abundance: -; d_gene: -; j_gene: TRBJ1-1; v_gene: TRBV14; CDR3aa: CASSLYYGQNTEAFF; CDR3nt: TGTGCCAGCAGCCTTTATTATGGACAGAACACTGAAGCTTTCTTT
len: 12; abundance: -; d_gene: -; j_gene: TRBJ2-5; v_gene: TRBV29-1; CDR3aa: CSVESGTETQYF; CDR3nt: TGCAGCGTTGAGTCAGGGACGGAGACCCAGTACTTC
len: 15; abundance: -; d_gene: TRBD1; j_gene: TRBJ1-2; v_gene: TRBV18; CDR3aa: CASSQQGKAPTGYTF; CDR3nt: TGTGCCAGCTCCCAACAGGGGAAGGCTCCTACCGGCTACACCTTC
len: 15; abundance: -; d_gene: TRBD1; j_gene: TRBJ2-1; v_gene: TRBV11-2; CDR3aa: CASSSILTGDNEQFF; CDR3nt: TGTGCCAGCAGTTCGATCCTTACAGGGGACAATGAGCAGTTCTTC
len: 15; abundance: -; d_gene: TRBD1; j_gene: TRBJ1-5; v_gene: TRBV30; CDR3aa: CAWSVWDRADQPQHF; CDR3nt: TGTGCCTGGAGTGTATGGGACAGGGCCGATCAGCCCCAGCATTTT
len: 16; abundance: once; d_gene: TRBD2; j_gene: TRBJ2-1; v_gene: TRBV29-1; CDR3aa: CSYRGGTSGRENEQFF; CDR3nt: TGCAGCTACAGGGGGGGGACTAGCGGGAGGGAAAATGAGCAGTTCTTC
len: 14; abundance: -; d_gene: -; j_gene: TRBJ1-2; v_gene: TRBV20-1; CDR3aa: CSARDRTGGYGYTF; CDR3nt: TGCAGTGCTAGAGACCGGACGGGAGGATATGGCTACACCTTC
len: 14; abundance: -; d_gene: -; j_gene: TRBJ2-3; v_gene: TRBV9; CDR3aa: CASSVAPKQDTQYF; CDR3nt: TGTGCCAGCAGCGTAGCGCCCAAGCAAGATACGCAGTATTTT
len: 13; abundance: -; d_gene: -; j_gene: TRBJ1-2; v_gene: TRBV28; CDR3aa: CASSFGGMGGYTF; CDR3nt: TGTGCCAGCAGTTTTGGGGGGATGGGTGGCTACACCTTC
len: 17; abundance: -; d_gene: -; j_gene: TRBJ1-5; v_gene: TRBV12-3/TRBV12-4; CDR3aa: CASSLARGFNGRQPQHF; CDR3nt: TGTGCCAGCAGTTTAGCGCGCGGGTTTAATGGCCGTCAGCCCCAGCATTTT
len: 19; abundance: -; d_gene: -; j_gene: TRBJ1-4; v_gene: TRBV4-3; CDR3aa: CASSQDPRRMTATNEKLFF; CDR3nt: TGCGCCAGCAGCCAAGATCCGAGGAGGATGACGGCAACTAATGAAAAACTGTTTTTT
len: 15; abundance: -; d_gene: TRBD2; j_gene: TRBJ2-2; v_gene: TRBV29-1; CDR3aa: CSVVAGLANTGELFF; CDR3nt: TGCAGCGTTGTCGCGGGACTAGCAAACACCGGGGAGCTGTTTTTT
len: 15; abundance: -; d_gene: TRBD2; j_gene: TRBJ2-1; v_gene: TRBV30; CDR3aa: CASNPSGGRYNEQFF; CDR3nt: TGTGCCTCGAATCCTAGCGGGGGCCGCTACAATGAGCAGTTCTTC
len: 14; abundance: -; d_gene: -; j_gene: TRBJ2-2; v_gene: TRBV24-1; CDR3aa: CATSDFPGTGELFF; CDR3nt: TGTGCCACCAGTGATTTCCCCGGGACAGGGGAGCTGTTTTTT
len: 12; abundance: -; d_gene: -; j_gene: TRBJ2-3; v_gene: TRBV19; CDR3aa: CASSTVRTTQYF; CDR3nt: TGTGCCAGTAGTACGGTCCGTACTACGCAGTATTTT
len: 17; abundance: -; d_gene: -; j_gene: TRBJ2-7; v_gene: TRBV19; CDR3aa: CASSISAGRVSPYEQYF; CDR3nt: TGTGCCAGTAGCATCTCTGCGGGCAGGGTGTCGCCCTACGAGCAGTACTTC
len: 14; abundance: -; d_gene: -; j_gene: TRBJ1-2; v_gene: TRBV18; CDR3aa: CASSPSSENYGYTF; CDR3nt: TGTGCCAGCTCACCTTCCTCGGAGAACTATGGCTACACCTTC
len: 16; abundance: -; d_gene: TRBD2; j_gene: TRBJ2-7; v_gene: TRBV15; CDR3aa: CATSRDSPWREGEQYF; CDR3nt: TGTGCCACCAGCAGAGATTCCCCGTGGCGGGAGGGCGAGCAGTACTTC
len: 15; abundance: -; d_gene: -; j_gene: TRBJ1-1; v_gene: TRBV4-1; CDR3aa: CASSRGGYMNTEAFF; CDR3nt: TGCGCCAGCAGCCGCGGGGGTTACATGAACACTGAAGCTTTCTTT
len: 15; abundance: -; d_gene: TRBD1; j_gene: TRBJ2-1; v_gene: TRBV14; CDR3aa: CASSQEQGPYNEQFF; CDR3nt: TGTGCCAGCAGCCAAGAACAGGGGCCCTACAATGAGCAGTTCTTC
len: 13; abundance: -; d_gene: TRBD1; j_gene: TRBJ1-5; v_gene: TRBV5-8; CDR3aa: CASGQGPDQPQHF; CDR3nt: TGTGCCAGCGGACAGGGACCCGATCAGCCCCAGCATTTT
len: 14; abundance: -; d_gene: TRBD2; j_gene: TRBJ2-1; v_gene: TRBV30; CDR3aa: CAWSVRGLVDEQFF; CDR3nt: TGTGCCTGGAGTGTACGGGGACTAGTCGATGAGCAGTTCTTC
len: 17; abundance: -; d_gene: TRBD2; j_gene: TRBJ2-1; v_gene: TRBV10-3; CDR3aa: CAISDLGLAGGNNEQFF; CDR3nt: TGTGCCATCAGTGACCTTGGACTAGCGGGAGGGAACAATGAGCAGTTCTTC
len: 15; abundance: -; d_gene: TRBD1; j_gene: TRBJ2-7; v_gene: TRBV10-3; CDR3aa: CAISEIRGQGYEQYF; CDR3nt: TGTGCCATCAGTGAGATTAGAGGACAGGGGTACGAGCAGTACTTC
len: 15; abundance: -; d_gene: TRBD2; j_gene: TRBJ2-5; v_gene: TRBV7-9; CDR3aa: CASSLSSGRGETQYF; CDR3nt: TGTGCCAGCAGCTTATCTAGCGGGAGGGGAGAGACCCAGTACTTC
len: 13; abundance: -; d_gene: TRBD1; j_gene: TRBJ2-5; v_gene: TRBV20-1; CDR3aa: CSARTGFQETQYF; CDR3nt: TGCAGTGCTAGGACAGGGTTCCAAGAGACCCAGTACTTC
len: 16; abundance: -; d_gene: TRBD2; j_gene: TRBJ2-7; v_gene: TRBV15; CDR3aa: CATSRVLAEGSHEQYF; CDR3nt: TGTGCCACCAGCAGAGTCCTAGCGGAGGGGAGTCACGAGCAGTACTTC
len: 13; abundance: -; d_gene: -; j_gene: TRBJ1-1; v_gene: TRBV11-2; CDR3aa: CASRTTRRAEAFF; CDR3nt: TGTGCCAGCAGAACGACCAGAAGGGCTGAAGCTTTCTTT
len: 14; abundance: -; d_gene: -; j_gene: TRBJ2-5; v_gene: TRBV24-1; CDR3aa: CATAPRGARETQYF; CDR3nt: TGTGCCACCGCCCCACGGGGGGCGCGGGAGACCCAGTACTTC
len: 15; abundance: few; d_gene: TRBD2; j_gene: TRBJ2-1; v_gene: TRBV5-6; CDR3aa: CASSPPGLVGNEQFF; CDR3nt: TGTGCCAGCAGCCCGCCGGGACTAGTCGGCAATGAGCAGTTCTTC
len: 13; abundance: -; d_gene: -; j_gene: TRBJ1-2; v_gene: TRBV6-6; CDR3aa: CASSLPGRGGYTF; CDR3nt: TGTGCCAGCAGTTTACCGGGACGAGGGGGCTACACCTTC
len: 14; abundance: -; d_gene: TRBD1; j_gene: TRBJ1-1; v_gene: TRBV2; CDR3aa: CASSSGTANTEAFF; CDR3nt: TGTGCCAGCAGTTCCGGGACAGCGAACACTGAAGCTTTCTTT
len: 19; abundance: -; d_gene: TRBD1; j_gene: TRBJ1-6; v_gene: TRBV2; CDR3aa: CASKAPRTGTVDYNSPLHF; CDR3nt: TGTGCCAGCAAGGCCCCCCGCACCGGGACAGTGGACTATAATTCACCCCTCCACTTT
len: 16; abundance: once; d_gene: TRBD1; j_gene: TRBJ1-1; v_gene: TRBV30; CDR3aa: CAWSARGRAMNTEAFF; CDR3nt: TGTGCCTGGAGTGCCAGGGGGCGGGCGATGAACACTGAAGCTTTCTTT
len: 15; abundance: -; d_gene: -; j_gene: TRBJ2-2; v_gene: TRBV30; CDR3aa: CAWSTGVRNTGELFF; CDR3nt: TGTGCCTGGAGTACGGGAGTGCGGAACACCGGGGAGCTGTTTTTT
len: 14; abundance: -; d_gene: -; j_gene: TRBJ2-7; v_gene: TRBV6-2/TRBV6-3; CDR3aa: CASSYSGNTYEQYF; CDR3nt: TGTGCCAGCAGTTACTCAGGTAACACCTACGAGCAGTACTTC
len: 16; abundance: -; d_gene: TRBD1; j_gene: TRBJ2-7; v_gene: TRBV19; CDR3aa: CASSTRGYRGSYEQYF; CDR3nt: TGTGCCAGTAGCACTCGGGGATACAGGGGATCCTACGAGCAGTACTTC
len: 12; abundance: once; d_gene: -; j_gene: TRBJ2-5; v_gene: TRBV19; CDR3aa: CASSSLGGTQYF; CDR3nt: TGTGCCAGTAGTAGCCTTGGGGGGACCCAGTACTTC
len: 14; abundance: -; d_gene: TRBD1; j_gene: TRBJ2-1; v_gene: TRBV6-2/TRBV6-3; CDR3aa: CASSYTGTGIEQFF; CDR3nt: TGTGCCAGCAGTTACACCGGGACAGGGATTGAGCAGTTCTTC
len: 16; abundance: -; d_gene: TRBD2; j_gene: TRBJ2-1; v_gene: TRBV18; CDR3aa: CASSPLLAGSYNEQFF; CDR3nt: TGTGCCAGCTCACCACTTCTAGCGGGATCCTACAATGAGCAGTTCTTC
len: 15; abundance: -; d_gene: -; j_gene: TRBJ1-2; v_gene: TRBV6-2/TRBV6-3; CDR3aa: CASMDVKQELYGYTF; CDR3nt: TGTGCCAGCATGGATGTAAAACAGGAGCTCTATGGCTACACCTTC
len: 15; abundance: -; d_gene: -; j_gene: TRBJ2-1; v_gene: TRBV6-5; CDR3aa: CASGRTESSYNEQFF; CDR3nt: TGTGCCAGCGGTAGGACAGAGAGCTCCTACAATGAGCAGTTCTTC
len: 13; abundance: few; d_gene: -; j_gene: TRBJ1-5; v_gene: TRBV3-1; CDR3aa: CASSQDFNQPQHF; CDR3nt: TGTGCCAGCAGCCAGGATTTCAATCAGCCCCAGCATTTT
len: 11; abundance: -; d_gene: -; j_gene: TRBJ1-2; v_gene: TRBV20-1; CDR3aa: CSAIGNYGYTF; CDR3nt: TGCAGTGCGATAGGGAACTATGGCTACACCTTC
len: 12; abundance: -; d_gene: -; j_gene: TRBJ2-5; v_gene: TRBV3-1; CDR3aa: CASSRTQETQYF; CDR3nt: TGTGCCAGCAGTCGGACGCAAGAGACCCAGTACTTC
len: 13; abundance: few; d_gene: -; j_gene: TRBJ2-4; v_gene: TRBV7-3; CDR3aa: CASSNSGGDIQYF; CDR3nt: TGTGCCAGCAGCAACTCAGGCGGCGACATTCAGTACTTC
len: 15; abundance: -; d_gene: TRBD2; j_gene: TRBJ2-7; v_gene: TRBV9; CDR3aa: CASSAAGGAGHEQYF; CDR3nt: TGTGCCAGCAGCGCAGCCGGGGGGGCCGGCCACGAGCAGTACTTC
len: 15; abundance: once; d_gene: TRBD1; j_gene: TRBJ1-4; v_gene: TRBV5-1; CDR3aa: CASCDRDRSNEKLFF; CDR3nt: TGCGCCAGCTGCGACCGGGACAGGAGTAATGAAAAACTGTTTTTT
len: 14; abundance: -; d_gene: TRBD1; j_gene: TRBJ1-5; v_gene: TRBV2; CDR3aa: CASNSQGRNQPQHF; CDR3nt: TGTGCCAGCAATTCACAGGGGCGCAATCAGCCCCAGCATTTT
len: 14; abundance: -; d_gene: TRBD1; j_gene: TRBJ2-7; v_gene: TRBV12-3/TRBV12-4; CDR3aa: CASSEDRGAREQYF; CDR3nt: TGTGCCAGCAGTGAAGACAGGGGGGCGCGGGAGCAGTACTTC